Following are 10 T cell receptor beta chains from one sample sequenced in a study of human T cells and chemical hapten exposure. TCRdb reanalysed the RACE reads using MiXCR and keeps one entry per CDR3 protein. The sample holds 280,000 or so distinct CDR3 sequences, around 7.7% seen once. Documented time point: pre-sensitization, week 0. This sample's treatment: therapeutic diphenylcyclopropenone sensitization with weekly scalp DPC. Sequenced material: whole blood, taken in connection with sensitization to the hapten diphenylcyclopropenone (DPC). Receptors were obtained from a man aged 18-30 years with alopecia areata. Some clones in this sample may be carry-over from other donors' samples.

In this sample, this clonotype turned up many times. V usage is TRBV6-5 and J usage is TRBJ1-4, with 8 bases aligning to TRBD1. The V and J ends lost 5 bases and 3 bases, in that order; junction bases with no gene match: 5. Germline CDR1 is MNHEY and CDR2 is SVGAGI. CDR3 size: 15 residues. This CDR3 reads CASSHGQGSNEKLFF. DNA of the CDR3: TGTGCCAGCAGTCACGGACAGGGTTCTAATGAAAAACTGTTTTTT.

This clonotype has a count of ten or more. The CDR3 DNA sequence: TGCAGTGCTAGTCGGCAGGGAACCTTTATTTACAATCAGCCCCAGCATTTT. As protein: CSASRQGTFIYNQPQHF. The chain recombines TRBV20-1 with TRBJ1-5, with D possibly matching TRBD1 (5 bases). Germline-derived CDR1 and CDR2 are DFQATT and SNEGSKA (reference sequence). With 3 bases removed from V and 3 bases from J, the gap between germline ends came to 21 bases. This CDR3 comprises 17 residues.

This clonotype has only a few counts. CDR3 coding DNA: TGTGCCAGCAGCTTAGGAGGGTATAACACAGATACGCAGTATTTT. This translates into CASSLGGYNTDTQYF. The chain uses TRBV7-6 and TRBJ2-3, with a weak D call TRBD2 (5 bases). The CDR3 is 15 residues long. Germline V gives CDR1 SGHVS, CDR2 FNYEAQ. V was pared by 1 base and J by 2 bases, with 10 bases between.

The chain has TRBV15 and TRBJ1-4, with 7 bases matching TRBD1. CDR3 length equals 16 residues. With 0 bases clipped from V and 8 bases from J, the junction kept 9 bases outside the gene matches. The germline V gene encodes CDR1 LNHNV and CDR2 YYDKDF (reference sequence). CDR3 in amino acids: CATSRDLEGTEEKLFF. The DNA for the CDR3 is TGTGCCACCAGCAGAGATTTAGAGGGGACAGAGGAAAAACTGTTTTTT. The full variable domain, rest sourced from reference TRBV15 and TRBJ1-4, is DAMVIQNPRYQVTQFGKPVTLSCSQTLNHNVMYWYQQKSSQAPKLLFHYYDKDFNNEADTPDNFQSRRPNTSFCFLDIRSPGLGDTAMYLCATSRDLEGTEEKLFFGSGTQLSVL.

This clonotype was detected a few times. J is TRBJ2-7 and V is TRBV20-1; 12 nucleotides line up with TRBD1. Germline V gives CDR1 DFQATT, CDR2 SNEGSKA (reference sequence). Trimming removed 0 bases from V and 0 bases from J; junction bases left unmatched: 3. This CDR3 has 16 amino acids. This CDR3 is CSARDLGQGASYEQYF. The CDR3 DNA is TGCAGTGCTAGAGATCTGGGACAGGGGGCCTCCTACGAGCAGTACTTC.

This clonotype was seen at least ten times. V usage is TRBV3-1 and J usage is TRBJ1-4; D remains ambiguous. With 8 bases removed from V and 8 bases from J, the gap between germline ends came to 12 bases. This CDR3 contains 12 residues. Germline V gene lookup returns CDR1 LGHDT and CDR2 YNNKEL (reference sequence). The CDR3 bases are TGTGCCAGCTCCAAACCCCAGGAAAAACTGTTTTTT. It specifies CASSKPQEKLFF.

This clonotype occurred many times. This chain links TRBV6-5 with TRBJ1-6; 8 bases line up with TRBD1. This CDR3 has 15 amino acids. Germline V gene lookup returns CDR1 MNHEY and CDR2 SVGAGI. J was trimmed by 9 bases and V by 4 bases; bases with no gene match: 8. Here the CDR3 reads CASSWIPGGGSPLHF. The CDR3 nucleotides are TGTGCCAGCAGTTGGATCCCAGGGGGCGGTTCACCCCTCCACTTT.

The chain is built from TRBV7-9 and TRBJ1-2, with a possible D match to TRBD1 (5 bases). V lost 3 bases and J lost 8, with 10 bases in between. CDR3 size: 12 residues. Germline CDR1 reads SEHNR; CDR2 reads FQNEAQ (reference sequence). The CDR3 loop reads CASSFGGDGYTF. The CDR3 DNA reads TGTGCCAGCAGCTTTGGAGGGGACGGCTACACCTTC.

As to this clonotype: Mismatch with germline at one junction end may stem from a read error. This chain joins TRBV24-1 and TRBJ1-3, with a possible D match to TRBD1 (6 bases). CDR1 and CDR2 from the germline V gene are KGHDR and SFDVKD. The CDR3 has 17 amino acids. CDR3 nucleotides: TGTGCTACCAGGACAGAACTTCCCGCAAGCTCTGGAAACACCATATATTTT. Amino acid sequence: CATRTELPASSGNTIYF.

The chain employs TRBV5-1 and TRBJ1-1; no clear D. Germline V gives CDR1 SGHRS, CDR2 YFSETQ. Trimming shortened V by 6 bases and J by 3 bases, and 15 bases separated the two germline ends. This CDR3 is 14 amino acids long. The CDR3 DNA reads as TGCGCCAGCACCAGGATGTCACGGGACACTGAAGCTTTCTTT. It is translated as CASTRMSRDTEAFF.